This TCR beta chain was sequenced in a study of T cells in Graves' hyperthyroidism and ophthalmopathy. Using RNA transcripts as the source, TCR beta CDR3 regions were amplified. Using the HTBI primer set, a first-round RT-PCR was run on the TCR CDR3. A single record per CDR3 protein comes from TCRdb applying MiXCR to the multiplex PCR reads. The table has approximately 590,000 distinct CDR3 sequences, 40% to 55% seen once. V lost 5 bases, J lost 7 bases, and 5 bases stayed unmatched. The CDR3 spans 14 residues. Germline V gives CDR1 SNHLY, CDR2 FYNNEI. This clonotype was detected ten times or more. Antigen specificity is unknown. The study excluded patients with uncontrolled infection, other autoimmune disease, pregnancy or lactation. The study's findings and limits: Most expanded thyroid clonotypes above 0.001 recurred in blood.

The sample was peripheral blood or thyroid tissue (not recorded which). This TCR was sampled from a woman under 30 with Graves' hyperthyroidism. The rearrangement links TRBV2 to TRBJ1-5, with 10 bases identical to TRBD1. The CDR3 DNA sequence: TGTGCCAGCAGTCGGGACAGGGGCAGGCAGCCCCAGCATTTT. Translation gives CASSRDRGRQPQHF.